Included here is one TCR beta chain sequence, with context. Seattle participants joined during active infection and were tracked over time. This sample is part of a study of blood T cell repertoires in COVID-19. Study in general: COVID-19 samples from acute and convalescent phases originated in the United States, Italy and Spain.

The CDR3 consists of 14 residues. The germline V gene encodes CDR1 SGHTA and CDR2 FQGNSA. The trim removed 4 bases at V and 6 bases at J, leaving 3 bases unmatched. Original handling: Researchers report that nucleated cell counts were estimated from reference gene primer amplification. Method: immunoSEQ multiplex PCR; TCRdb's copy keeps in-frame clones and lacks some. V, J and clone size are those of that table, while D and trimming were read from the DNA. The table has tens of thousands of clones, 91% seen once. Material for sequencing was peripheral blood. The chain is built from TRBV7-2 and TRBJ1-6, with TRBD1 matching over 7 bases. The sequence came from a man between 35 and 55 years old with COVID-19, enrolled during active disease. CDR3 nucleotide sequence: TGTGCCAGCAGCTCCCGACAGGGTAATTCACCCCTCCACTTT. Protein: CASSSRQGNSPLHF.